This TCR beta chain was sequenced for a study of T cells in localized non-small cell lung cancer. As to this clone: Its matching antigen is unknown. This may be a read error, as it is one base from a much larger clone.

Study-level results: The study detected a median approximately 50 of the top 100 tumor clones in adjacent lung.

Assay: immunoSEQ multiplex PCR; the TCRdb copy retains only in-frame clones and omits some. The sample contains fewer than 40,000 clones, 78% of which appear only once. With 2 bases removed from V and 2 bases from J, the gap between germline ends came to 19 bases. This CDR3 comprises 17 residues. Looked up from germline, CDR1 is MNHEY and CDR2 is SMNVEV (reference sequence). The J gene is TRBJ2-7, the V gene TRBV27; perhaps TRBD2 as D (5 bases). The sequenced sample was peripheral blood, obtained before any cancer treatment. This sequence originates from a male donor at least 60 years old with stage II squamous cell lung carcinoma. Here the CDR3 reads CASSLGGPHAEAYEQYF. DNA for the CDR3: TGTGCCAGCAGTTTAGGAGGTCCTCACGCAGAGGCCTACGAGCAGTACTTC.